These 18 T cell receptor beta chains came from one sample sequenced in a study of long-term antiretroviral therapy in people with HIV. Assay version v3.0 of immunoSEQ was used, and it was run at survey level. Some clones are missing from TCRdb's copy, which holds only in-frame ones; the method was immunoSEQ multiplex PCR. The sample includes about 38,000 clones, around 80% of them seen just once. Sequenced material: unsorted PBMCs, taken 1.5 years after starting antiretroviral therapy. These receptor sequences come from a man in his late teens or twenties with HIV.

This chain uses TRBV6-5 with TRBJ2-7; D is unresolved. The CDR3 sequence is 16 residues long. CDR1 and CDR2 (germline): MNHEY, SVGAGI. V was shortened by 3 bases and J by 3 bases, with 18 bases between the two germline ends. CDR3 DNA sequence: TGTGCCAGCAGTTATGGAGCCGACTCGGCCGGCTACGAGCAGTACTTC. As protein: CASSYGADSAGYEQYF.

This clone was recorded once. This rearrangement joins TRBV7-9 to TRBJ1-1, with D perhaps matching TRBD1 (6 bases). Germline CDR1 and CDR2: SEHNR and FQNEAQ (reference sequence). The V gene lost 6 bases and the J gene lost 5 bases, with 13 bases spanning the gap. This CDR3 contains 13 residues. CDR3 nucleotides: TGTGCCAGCAGGCACAATACAGGGACTGAAGCTTTCTTT. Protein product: CASRHNTGTEAFF. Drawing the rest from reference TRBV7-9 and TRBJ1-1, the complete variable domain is DTGVSQNPRHKITKRGQNVTFRCDPISEHNRLYWYRQTLGQGPEFLTYFQNEAQLEKSRLLSDRFSAERPKGSFSTLEIQRTEQGDSAMYLCASRHNTGTEAFFGQGTRLTVV.

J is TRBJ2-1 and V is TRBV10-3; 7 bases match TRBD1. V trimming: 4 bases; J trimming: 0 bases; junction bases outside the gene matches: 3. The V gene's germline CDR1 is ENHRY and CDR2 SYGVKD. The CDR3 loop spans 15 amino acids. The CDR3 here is CAISGWDSSYNEQFF. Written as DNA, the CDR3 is TGTGCCATCAGTGGATGGGACAGCTCCTACAATGAGCAGTTCTTC.

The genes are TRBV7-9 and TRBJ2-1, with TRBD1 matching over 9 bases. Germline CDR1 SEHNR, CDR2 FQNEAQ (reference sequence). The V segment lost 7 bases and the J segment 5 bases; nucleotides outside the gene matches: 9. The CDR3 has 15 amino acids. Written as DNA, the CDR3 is TGTGCCAGCACCGACCCACGGACAGGGGACAATGAGCAGTTCTTC. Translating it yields CASTDPRTGDNEQFF.

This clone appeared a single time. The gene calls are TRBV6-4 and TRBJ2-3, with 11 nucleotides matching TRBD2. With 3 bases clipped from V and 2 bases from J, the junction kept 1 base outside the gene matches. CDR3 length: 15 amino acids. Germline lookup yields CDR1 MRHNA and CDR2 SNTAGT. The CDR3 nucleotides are TGTGCCAGCAGTGAGACTAGCGGGAACACAGATACGCAGTATTTT. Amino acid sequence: CASSETSGNTDTQYF.

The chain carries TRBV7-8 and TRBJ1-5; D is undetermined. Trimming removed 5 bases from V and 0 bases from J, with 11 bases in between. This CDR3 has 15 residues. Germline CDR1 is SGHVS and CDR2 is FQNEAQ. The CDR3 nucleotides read TGTGCCAGCAGCCGGACGGGGTATAGCAATCAGCCCCAGCATTTT. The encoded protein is CASSRTGYSNQPQHF.

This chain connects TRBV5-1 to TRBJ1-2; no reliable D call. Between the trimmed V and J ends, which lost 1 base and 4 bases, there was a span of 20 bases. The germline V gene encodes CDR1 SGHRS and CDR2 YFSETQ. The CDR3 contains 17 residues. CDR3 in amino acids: CASSLFRGPSRGYGYTF. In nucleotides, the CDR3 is TGCGCCAGCAGCTTGTTCCGCGGGCCTTCCCGGGGCTATGGCTACACCTTC.

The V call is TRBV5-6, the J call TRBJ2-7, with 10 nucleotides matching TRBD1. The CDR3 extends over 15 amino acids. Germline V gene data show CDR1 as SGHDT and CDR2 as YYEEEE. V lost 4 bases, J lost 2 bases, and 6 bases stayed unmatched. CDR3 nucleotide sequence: TGTGCCAGCAGCCCGATCGGACAGGGGGCCTACGAGCAGTACTTC. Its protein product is CASSPIGQGAYEQYF.

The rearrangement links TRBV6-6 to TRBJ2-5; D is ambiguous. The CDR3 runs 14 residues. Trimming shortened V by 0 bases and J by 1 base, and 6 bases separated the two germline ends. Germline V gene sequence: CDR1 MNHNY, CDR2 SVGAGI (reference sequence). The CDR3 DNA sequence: TGTGCCAGCAGTTACTCGGGCATCCAAGAGACCCAGTACTTC. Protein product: CASSYSGIQETQYF.

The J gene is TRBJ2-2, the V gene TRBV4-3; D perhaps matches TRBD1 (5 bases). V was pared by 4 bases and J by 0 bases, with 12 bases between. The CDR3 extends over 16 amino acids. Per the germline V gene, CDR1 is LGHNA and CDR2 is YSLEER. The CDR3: CASSPGHNSNTGELFF. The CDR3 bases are TGCGCCAGCAGCCCCGGACACAATTCGAACACCGGGGAGCTGTTTTTT.

CDR3 amino acids: CASSSPRDTPFGTQYF. The CDR3 DNA sequence: TGTGCCAGCAGTTCCCCTCGGGACACGCCGTTTGGTACGCAGTATTTT. J is TRBJ2-3 and V is TRBV6-5, with D perhaps TRBD1 (6 bases). Germline V gene sequence: CDR1 MNHEY, CDR2 SVGAGI. The V gene lost 4 bases and the J gene lost 8 bases, with 22 bases spanning the gap. The CDR3 is 16 residues long.

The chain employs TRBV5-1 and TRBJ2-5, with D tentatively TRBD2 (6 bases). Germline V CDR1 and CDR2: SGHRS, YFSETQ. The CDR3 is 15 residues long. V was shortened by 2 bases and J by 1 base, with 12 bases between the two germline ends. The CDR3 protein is CASSFEGTGQETQYF. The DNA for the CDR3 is TGCGCCAGCAGCTTTGAGGGGACTGGCCAAGAGACCCAGTACTTC.

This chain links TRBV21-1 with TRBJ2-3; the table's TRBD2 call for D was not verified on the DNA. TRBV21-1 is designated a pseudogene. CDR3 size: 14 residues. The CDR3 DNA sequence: TGTGCCACCCCCAAGCGGGAGATCGCAGATACGCAGTATTTT. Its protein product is CATPKREIADTQYF.

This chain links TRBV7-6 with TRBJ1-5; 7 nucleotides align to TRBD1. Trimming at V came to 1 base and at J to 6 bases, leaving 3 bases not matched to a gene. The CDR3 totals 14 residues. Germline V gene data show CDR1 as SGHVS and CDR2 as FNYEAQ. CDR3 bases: TGTGCCAGCAGCTTAGAGACAGGGATTCAGCCCCAGCATTTT. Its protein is CASSLETGIQPQHF.

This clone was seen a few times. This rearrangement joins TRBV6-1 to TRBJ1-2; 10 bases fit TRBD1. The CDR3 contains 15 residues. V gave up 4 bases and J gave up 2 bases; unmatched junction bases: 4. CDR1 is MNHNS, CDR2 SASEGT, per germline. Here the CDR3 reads CASSARQGANYGYTF. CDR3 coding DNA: TGTGCCAGCAGTGCTAGACAGGGGGCGAACTATGGCTACACCTTC.

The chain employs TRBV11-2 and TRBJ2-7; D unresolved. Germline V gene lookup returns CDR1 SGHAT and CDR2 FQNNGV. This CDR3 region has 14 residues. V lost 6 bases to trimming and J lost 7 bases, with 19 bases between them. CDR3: CASSYRTMSREQYF. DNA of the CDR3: TGTGCCAGCAGTTATCGGACCATGTCGCGGGAGCAGTACTTC.

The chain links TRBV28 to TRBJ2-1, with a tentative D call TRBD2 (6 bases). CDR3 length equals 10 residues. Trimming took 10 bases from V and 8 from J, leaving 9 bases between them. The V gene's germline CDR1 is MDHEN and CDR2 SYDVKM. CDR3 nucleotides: TGTGCCACTCGGGGGTATGAGCAGTTCTTC. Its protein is CATRGYEQFF.

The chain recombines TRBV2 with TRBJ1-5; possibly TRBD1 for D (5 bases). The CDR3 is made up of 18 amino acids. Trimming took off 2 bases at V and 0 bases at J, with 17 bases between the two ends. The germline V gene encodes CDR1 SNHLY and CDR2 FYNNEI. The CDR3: CASSELAAGHNSNQPQHF. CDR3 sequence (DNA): TGTGCCAGCAGTGAATTAGCGGCAGGGCATAATAGCAATCAGCCCCAGCATTTT.